These 16 T cell receptor beta chains were sequenced from one sample in a study of T-cell reconstitution after alpha-beta-depleted transplantation in children. Using unique molecular identifiers, the investigators prepared the TCRbeta library. TCRdb re-called the PCR reads through MiXCR, storing one row per CDR3 protein. The sample consists of 84,000 or so distinct CDR3 sequences, about a sixth of them appearing once. The sample in question was PBMCs, mostly from graft donor cells, obtained 180 days after TCRalphabeta/CD19-depleted stem cell transplant. These receptors all stem from a male patient aged 2-15 years who had a stem cell transplant for acute lymphoblastic leukemia, so the T cells may come from the graft donor.

V usage is TRBV5-6 and J usage is TRBJ2-4; D is unresolved. The germline CDR1 and CDR2 sequences are SGHDT and YYEEEE. The length of the CDR3 is 13 residues. V lost 2 bases, J lost 7 bases, and 10 bases lay in between. The CDR3 DNA reads as TGTGCCAGCAGCTTATCGGCAGTCAACATTCAGTACTTC. Encoded protein: CASSLSAVNIQYF.

This sequence joins TRBV29-1 and TRBJ1-4; D unresolved. V lost 6 bases and J lost 4, with 12 bases in between. Germline CDR1 and CDR2: SQVTM and ANQGSEA. CDR3 length equals 13 residues. The CDR3 spells CSVTGTFNEKLFF. The CDR3 DNA reads as TGCAGCGTCACCGGTACCTTTAATGAAAAACTGTTTTTT. Full variable domain (outside the CDR3, taken from reference TRBV29-1 and TRBJ1-4): SAVISQKPSRDICQRGTSLTIQCQVDSQVTMMFWYRQQPGQSLTLIATANQGSEATYESGFVIDKFPISRPNLTFSTLTVSNMSPEDSSIYLCSVTGTFNEKLFFGSGTQLSVL.

The rearrangement uses TRBV5-1 and TRBJ2-7, with TRBD1 identical over 10 bases. Germline V gene sequence: CDR1 SGHRS, CDR2 YFSETQ. Trimming took 2 bases from V and 5 from J; bases not matched to a gene: 7. This CDR3 contains 15 residues. CDR3 nucleotide sequence: TGCGCCAGCAGCTTACCCCGGGACAGGGGCAACGAGCAGTACTTC. Amino acid sequence: CASSLPRDRGNEQYF.

This clonotype was seen a few times. The V and J genes are TRBV3-1 and TRBJ1-2, with a possible D match to TRBD1 (6 bases). This CDR3 is 11 amino acids long. V was pared by 5 bases and J by 8 bases, with 9 bases between. Germline loops: CDR1 LGHDT, CDR2 YNNKEL (reference sequence). Here the CDR3 DNA reads TGTGCCAGCAGCTCAGGGGTGGGCTACACCTTC. It yields the protein CASSSGVGYTF.

This clonotype came up a few times. The V gene is TRBV7-2, the J gene TRBJ2-3; no definite D call. The V end was cut by 4 bases, the J end by 6 bases, with 11 bases between. The CDR3 spans 13 residues. Germline-derived CDR1 and CDR2 are SGHTA and FQGNSA. CDR3 sequence reads: CASSSWAQDTQYF. In DNA form, the CDR3 reads TGTGCCAGCAGCTCGTGGGCCCAGGATACGCAGTATTTT.

This clonotype was detected a few times. The chain employs TRBV5-6 and TRBJ1-1; D remains unclear. CDR3 length: 13 residues. V shed 4 bases and J shed 5 bases, with 12 bases lying between them. CDR1 and CDR2 (germline): SGHDT, YYEEEE. CDR3 region: CASSDPMGTEAFF. The CDR3 DNA is TGTGCCAGCAGCGACCCGATGGGTACTGAAGCTTTCTTT.

The CDR3 reads CASSPPGQPYEQYF. The CDR3 nucleotides read TGTGCCAGCTCACCACCCGGACAGCCCTACGAGCAGTACTTC. V and J are TRBV18 and TRBJ2-7; the D gene is possibly TRBD1 (6 bases). The CDR3 length is 14 residues. CDR1 KGHSH and CDR2 LQKENI come from the germline V gene. Trimming removed 0 bases from V and 2 bases from J, with 8 bases in between.

The chain links TRBV6-1 to TRBJ2-2; D remains unclear. Germline V gene data show CDR1 as MNHNS and CDR2 as SASEGT. The CDR3 spans 16 residues. V was pared by 0 bases and J by 4 bases, with 12 bases between. The DNA of the CDR3 is TGTGCCAGCAGTGAAGCTCCTCCTGGGGTCACCGGGGAGCTGTTTTTT. Amino acids: CASSEAPPGVTGELFF.

In this sample, this clonotype turned up a few times. The chain employs TRBV20-1 and TRBJ2-1, with 9 bases identical to TRBD2. CDR1 and CDR2 (germline): DFQATT, SNEGSKA (reference sequence). The CDR3 consists of 14 residues. The J segment lost 8 bases and the V segment lost 5 bases, leaving 10 bases of the junction unmatched. This CDR3 is CSALRGLAYHEQFF. CDR3 DNA sequence: TGCAGTGCTCTTCGGGGACTAGCTTACCATGAGCAGTTCTTC.

The V and J genes are TRBV7-9 and TRBJ2-1; D not certain. This CDR3 comprises 13 residues. Trimming shortened V by 4 bases and J by 3 bases, and 7 bases separated the two germline ends. The germline gives CDR1 SEHNR, CDR2 FQNEAQ (reference sequence). CDR3 DNA sequence: TGTGCCAGCAGCTCCCGTTTCTACAATGAGCAGTTCTTC. It specifies CASSSRFYNEQFF.

The rearrangement uses TRBV28 and TRBJ1-4; TRBD1 aligns across 9 bases. V shed 8 bases and J 7 bases; nucleotides not matched to a gene: 2. The CDR3 is made up of 12 amino acids. Germline values: CDR1 MDHEN, CDR2 SYDVKM. CDR3 coding DNA: TGTGCCAGCGGGACAGGGCCTGAAAAACTGTTTTTT. Amino acids: CASGTGPEKLFF.

The gene calls are TRBV7-2 and TRBJ2-7; TRBD1 aligns across 11 bases. The CDR3 is 15 residues long. The ends lost 6 bases at V and 4 bases at J; junction bases unmatched: 8. CDR1 is SGHTA and CDR2 is FQGNSA in the germline V gene. The CDR3, as DNA: TGTGCCAGCAGTTTTACCGGGACAGGGGGGTACGAGCAGTACTTC. Amino acid sequence: CASSFTGTGGYEQYF.

The chain joins TRBV15 to TRBJ1-1; D might be TRBD1 (6 bases). The germline V gene encodes CDR1 LNHNV and CDR2 YYDKDF (reference sequence). With 1 base removed from V and 1 base from J, the gap between germline ends came to 10 bases. The CDR3 covers 15 residues. The CDR3: CATSRGWTENTEAFF. CDR3 nucleotide sequence: TGTGCCACCAGCAGAGGATGGACAGAGAACACTGAAGCTTTCTTT.

This clonotype was recorded many times. The chain joins TRBV20-1 to TRBJ1-2; D gene ambiguous. The CDR3 runs 11 residues. In germline, CDR1 is DFQATT, CDR2 SNEGSKA (reference sequence). The V gene lost 6 bases and the J gene lost 1 base, with 6 bases spanning the gap. The CDR3 reads CSAALNYGYTF. The CDR3 coding sequence is TGCAGTGCCGCGCTTAACTATGGCTACACCTTC.

This clonotype was detected a few times. This sequence joins TRBV20-1 and TRBJ2-7; D call uncertain. The germline CDR1 and CDR2 sequences are DFQATT and SNEGSKA (reference sequence). Trimming left V 4 bases short and J 1 base short, with 20 bases between. The CDR3 contains 16 residues. The CDR3 protein is CSAISDVGSNSYEQYF. The CDR3 DNA is TGCAGTGCTATCTCTGATGTCGGATCCAATTCCTACGAGCAGTACTTC.

This clonotype was counted between two and nine times. V usage is TRBV9 and J usage is TRBJ2-2; no definite D call. Germline lookup yields CDR1 SGDLS and CDR2 YYNGEE. The CDR3 consists of 13 residues. Trimming removed 6 bases from V and 7 bases from J, with 13 bases in between. This CDR3 reads CASNTVPGGELFF. Here the CDR3 DNA reads TGTGCCAGCAACACGGTCCCTGGCGGGGAGCTGTTTTTT.